This T cell receptor (beta chain) was found in a study of T cell clones after liver transplantation. Study-level information: Samples came from ITN030ST, which attempted immunosuppression withdrawal within 2 years of liver transplantation. TCRbeta sequencing after a pre-transplant mixed lymphocyte reaction identified graft-donor-reactive clones, later tracked in post-transplant blood.

CDR1 and CDR2 (germline): MDHEN, SYDVKM. The length of the CDR3 is 14 residues. The V segment lost 5 bases and the J segment 4 bases; nucleotides outside the gene matches: 7. Sequenced by immunoSEQ multiplex PCR; TCRdb stores in-frame clones only, minus some. The sample shows tens of thousands of clones, approximately 92% of them seen only once. This clone was recorded only once. The gene calls are TRBV28 and TRBJ2-7, with 8 bases fitting TRBD2. The sequencing here drew on CD4+ T cells from blood, taken about 26 months after liver transplant. The clonotype originates from a human patient who received a liver transplant. A share of the T cells may be of graft donor origin. CDR3 sequence (DNA): TGTGCCAGCAGTCGCCACGGGGGGGGTTACGAGCAGTACTTC. Its translation is CASSRHGGGYEQYF.